Listed here are 23 T cell receptor beta chains from one sample, sequenced in a study of T cells in Graves' hyperthyroidism and ophthalmopathy. TCR beta CDR3 sequences were amplified from RNA transcripts. First-round RT-PCR with HTBI primers amplified the TCR CDR3 region. TCRdb passed the multiplex PCR reads through MiXCR, listing each CDR3 protein once. Of 300,000 to 450,000 distinct CDR3 sequences in the sample, around a sixth were seen once. Sample: blood. These receptors were taken from a woman aged 35 to 49 with Graves' ophthalmopathy.

At least ten counts were recorded for this clonotype. V is TRBV7-6 and J is TRBJ2-5; D unresolved. CDR3 length: 15 residues. Germline CDR1 and CDR2: SGHVS and FNYEAQ. V dropped 5 bases and J dropped 1 base, with 14 bases sitting between them. CDR3 DNA: TGTGCCAGCAGCAGCGTGCAATCTACCCAAGAGACCCAGTACTTC. Translating gives CASSSVQSTQETQYF.

The chain combines TRBV29-1 with TRBJ2-7; no firm D call. V gave up 4 bases and J gave up 0 bases, with 10 bases separating them. The CDR3 runs to 13 residues. In germline, CDR1 is SQVTM, CDR2 ANQGSEA. The CDR3 DNA reads TGCAGCGTTGGCAGCGTCAGCTCCTACGAGCAGTACTTC. Its translation: CSVGSVSSYEQYF.

This clonotype was picked up many times. The chain couples TRBV20-1 to TRBJ2-7, with TRBD2 identical over 7 bases. CDR1 is DFQATT, CDR2 SNEGSKA, per germline (reference sequence). This CDR3 has 14 residues. V dropped 0 bases and J dropped 4; count of bases not matched to a gene: 6. CDR3 sequence: CSARDWRGMYEQYF. For the CDR3, the DNA is TGCAGTGCTAGAGACTGGCGGGGGATGTACGAGCAGTACTTC.

This clonotype is medium-sized (0.01 to 0.1%). The rearrangement uses TRBV5-1 and TRBJ2-4, with 8 bases aligning to TRBD1. Germline V lookup: CDR1 SGHRS, CDR2 YFSETQ. The CDR3 extends over 19 amino acids. The J segment lost 0 bases and the V segment lost 4 bases, leaving 15 bases of the junction unmatched. DNA of the CDR3: TGCGCCAGCAGCCCCCTAGAAGGGACAGGAGCTCTAGCCAAAAACATTCAGTACTTC. It codes for CASSPLEGTGALAKNIQYF.

A few counts support this clonotype. A clone one base away is much larger, so this may be a read error. The conserved phenylalanine or tryptophan normally closing the CDR3 is absent here, so this likely arose from a read error. This chain links TRBV20-1 with TRBJ2-5; 7 bases are shared with TRBD2. This CDR3 is 15 amino acids long. The germline V gene has CDR1 DFQATT and CDR2 SNEGSKA (reference sequence). Losses at the gene ends were 3 bases for V and 4 bases for J; bases not matched to a gene: 11. The chain's CDR3 is CSASSRRGSPETQYL. CDR3 coding DNA: TGCAGTGCTAGTTCGCGACGCGGGAGCCCAGAGACCCAGTACCTC.

This clonotype was detected many times. The genes are TRBV6-1 and TRBJ2-7; D is uncertain. This CDR3 region has 11 residues. V was cut by 3 bases and J by 7 bases, with 7 bases left in between. From germline, CDR1 is MNHNS and CDR2 SASEGT. The CDR3 DNA sequence: TGTGCCAGCAGTGATTTTTGGGAGCAGTACTTC. This gives the protein CASSDFWEQYF.

CDR3: CSASRQGPAYEQYF. The CDR3, as DNA: TGCAGTGCTAGTCGACAGGGGCCTGCCTACGAGCAGTACTTC. This chain uses TRBV20-1 with TRBJ2-7; 8 positions agree with TRBD1. J was trimmed by 2 bases and V by 3 bases; bases with no gene match: 6. CDR3 size: 14 residues. Germline-derived CDR1 and CDR2 are DFQATT and SNEGSKA (reference sequence).

This clonotype has a count of ten or more. One end of the junction is discordant with germline, which a read error may explain. This chain connects TRBV6-5 to TRBJ2-7; TRBD2 might be the D (6 bases). Germline V gene sequence: CDR1 MNHEY, CDR2 SVGAGI. This CDR3 is 15 amino acids long. The CDR3 loop is CASSYLGDFSYKQYF. The CDR3 DNA reads TGTGCCAGCAGTTACCTGGGGGACTTCTCCTACAAGCAGTACTTC.

Many counts were recorded for this clonotype. The chain couples TRBV28 to TRBJ2-7; 7 bases are shared with TRBD1. The CDR3 has 14 amino acids. Germline V gives CDR1 MDHEN, CDR2 SYDVKM. Trimming removed 4 bases from V and 1 base from J; junction bases left unmatched: 4. Here the CDR3 reads CASSSGTASYEQYF. For the CDR3, the DNA is TGTGCCAGCAGTTCCGGGACAGCTTCCTACGAGCAGTACTTC.

The count of this clonotype is one. A much larger clone lies one base from this, so it may be a read error. The chain combines TRBV6-1 with TRBJ1-2; D is unclear. The CDR3 loop spans 13 amino acids. Per the germline V gene, CDR1 is MNHNS and CDR2 is SASEGT. The V end lost 5 bases, the J end lost 5 bases, and 12 bases lay between the germline ends. Here the CDR3 DNA reads TGTGCCAGCAGTCCTTCGATAGATTATGGCTACACCTTC. Translation: CASSPSIDYGYTF.

To note about this clonotype: This may arise from a read error, as a much more abundant clone is one base away. The conserved phenylalanine or tryptophan is not found at the CDR3 terminus, so this likely reflects a read error. V gene TRBV3-1 combines with J gene TRBJ2-2; TRBD2 matches 10 bases. Trimming removed 3 bases from V and 4 bases from J; junction bases left unmatched: 5. The CDR3 runs to 16 residues. Germline V gene data show CDR1 as LGHDT and CDR2 as YNNKEL (reference sequence). CDR3 sequence (DNA): TGTGCCAGCAGCCAGGAACTAGCGGGGCCCACCGGGGAGCTGTTTCTT. Encoded protein: CASSQELAGPTGELFL.

This clonotype was found a few times. This chain links TRBV19 with TRBJ2-5; 9 nucleotides match TRBD2. Trimming cost V 3 bases and J 5 bases; bases outside gene matches: 7. Germline V CDR1 and CDR2: LNHDA, SQIVND (reference sequence). The CDR3 contains 15 residues. In DNA, the CDR3 is TGTGCCAGTAGTATGGGCGGGGGGGTCGGCGAGACCCAGTACTTC. Translation: CASSMGGGVGETQYF.

Ten or more counts support this clonotype. The gene calls are TRBV5-1 and TRBJ2-7; 9 bases line up with TRBD2. Unmatched junction bases numbered 9, after V lost 7 bases and J lost 1 base. The CDR3 loop spans 15 amino acids. Germline lookup yields CDR1 SGHRS and CDR2 YFSETQ. The CDR3 bases are TGCGCCAGCCAGAAATTTAGCGGGAGTTCCTACGAGCAGTACTTC. This sequence encodes CASQKFSGSSYEQYF.

This clonotype showed up many times. This sequence joins TRBV29-1 and TRBJ1-2; a weak D match, TRBD1 (5 bases). This CDR3 has 12 amino acids. With 3 bases removed from V and 5 bases from J, the gap between germline ends came to 10 bases. Germline assignment: CDR1 SQVTM and CDR2 ANQGSEA. CDR3 nucleotides: TGCAGCGTTGACGGGACGGATTATGGCTACACCTTC. The encoded protein is CSVDGTDYGYTF.

This clonotype was seen repeatedly, ten times or more. This rearrangement joins TRBV12-3 or TRBV12-4 to TRBJ1-1; D is unresolved. This CDR3 contains 13 residues. V gave up 3 bases and J gave up 5 bases, with 10 bases separating them. CDR3 protein: CASSLKKVTEAFF. CDR3 sequence (DNA): TGTGCCAGCAGTTTGAAGAAGGTTACTGAAGCTTTCTTT.

This clonotype occurred many times. V is TRBV2 and J is TRBJ2-7; TRBD1 is a possible D gene (5 bases). V dropped 4 bases and J dropped 2 bases, with 12 bases sitting between them. In germline, CDR1 is SNHLY, CDR2 FYNNEI. The CDR3 is 14 amino acids. In DNA, the CDR3 is TGTGCCAGCAGTGCTTTGGCAGGGCCCTACGAGCAGTACTTC. Amino acid sequence: CASSALAGPYEQYF.

This clonotype has a count of ten or more. The V gene is TRBV27, the J gene TRBJ1-1; TRBD1 matches at 10 bases. With V trimmed by 7 bases and J by 1 base, 6 bases remained unmatched. This CDR3 has 15 residues. Germline lookup yields CDR1 MNHEY and CDR2 SMNVEV (reference sequence). CDR3 sequence: CASTNRQGANTEAFF. The CDR3 DNA follows: TGTGCCAGCACAAACAGACAGGGGGCGAACACTGAAGCTTTCTTT.

This clonotype was detected many times. The rearrangement joins TRBV5-1 to TRBJ1-1, with 8 bases aligning to TRBD1. The V segment lost 2 bases and the J segment 4 bases; nucleotides outside the gene matches: 7. The CDR3 extends over 15 amino acids. CDR1 is SGHRS and CDR2 is YFSETQ in the germline V gene. The CDR3 DNA reads as TGCGCCAGCAGCTTCCGGACAGGGTTGTTCACTGAAGCTTTCTTT. Translated: CASSFRTGLFTEAFF.

The chain has TRBV12-3 or TRBV12-4 and TRBJ2-5; a weak D match, TRBD2 (7 bases). With 2 bases removed from V and 4 bases from J, the gap between germline ends came to 26 bases. This CDR3 is built from 19 residues. CDR3 bases: TGTGCCAGCAGTTTATCCCCATTCCAGACGGGGGGCCGAGGAGAGACCCAGTACTTC. This sequence encodes CASSLSPFQTGGRGETQYF.

The chain employs TRBV28 and TRBJ1-2; 10 bases agree with TRBD1. The CDR3 has 16 amino acids. Germline CDR1 is MDHEN and CDR2 is SYDVKM. After removal of 5 bases from V and 7 bases from J, the junction contained 13 bases not matched to a gene. The DNA for the CDR3 is TGTGCCAGCAGTGGGACAGGGGTATTCTCATCTGGTGGCTACACCTTC. Amino acids: CASSGTGVFSSGGYTF.

This clonotype showed up many times. The chain links TRBV20-1 to TRBJ1-1; 7 bases match TRBD1. V lost 5 bases to trimming and J lost 4 bases; unmatched junction nucleotides: 4. There are 12 residues in the CDR3. Germline V gene lookup returns CDR1 DFQATT and CDR2 SNEGSKA (reference sequence). The CDR3 coding sequence is TGCAGTGCTCGGCAGGGGGGCACTGAAGCTTTCTTT. Translated: CSARQGGTEAFF.

This clonotype has ten or more counts. The genes are TRBV30 and TRBJ2-7; D gene unclear. The CDR3 has 13 residues. Per germline, CDR1 GTSNPN and CDR2 SVGIG (reference sequence). V was cut by 2 bases and J by 7 bases, with 15 bases left in between. As DNA, the CDR3 is TGTGCCTGGAGTCCCTTTACGGTGGGTGAGCAGTACTTC. Protein: CAWSPFTVGEQYF. The full variable domain, rest sourced from reference TRBV30 and TRBJ2-7, is SQTIHQWPATLVQPVGSPLSLECTVEGTSNPNLYWYRQAAGRGLQLLFYSVGIGQISSEVPQNLSASRPQDRQFILSSKKLLLSDSGFYLCAWSPFTVGEQYFGPGTRLTVT.

This clonotype was counted many times. This chain's CDR3 is CASSPPPGNTEAFF. As DNA, the CDR3 is TGTGCCAGCAGTCCCCCGCCGGGGAACACTGAAGCTTTCTTT. V and J are TRBV12-3 or TRBV12-4 and TRBJ1-1; D is unresolved. V lost 5 bases and J lost 1, with 11 bases in between. This CDR3 region has 14 residues.